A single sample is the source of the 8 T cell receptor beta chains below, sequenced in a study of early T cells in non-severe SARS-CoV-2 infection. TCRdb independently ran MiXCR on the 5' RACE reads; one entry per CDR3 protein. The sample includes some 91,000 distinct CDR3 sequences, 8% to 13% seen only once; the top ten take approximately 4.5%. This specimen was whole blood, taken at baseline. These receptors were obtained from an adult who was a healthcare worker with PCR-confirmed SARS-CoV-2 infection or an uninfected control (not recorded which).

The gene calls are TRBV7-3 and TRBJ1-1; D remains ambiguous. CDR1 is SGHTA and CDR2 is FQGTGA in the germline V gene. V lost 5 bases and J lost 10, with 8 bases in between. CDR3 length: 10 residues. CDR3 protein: CASSPELAFF. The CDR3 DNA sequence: TGTGCCAGCAGCCCCGAATTAGCTTTCTTT.

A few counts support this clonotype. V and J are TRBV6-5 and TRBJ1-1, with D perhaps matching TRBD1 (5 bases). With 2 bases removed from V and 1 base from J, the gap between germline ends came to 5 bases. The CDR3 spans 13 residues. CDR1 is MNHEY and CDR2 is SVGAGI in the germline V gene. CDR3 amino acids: CASSYGGNTEAFF. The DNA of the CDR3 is TGTGCCAGCAGTTACGGGGGGAACACTGAAGCTTTCTTT.

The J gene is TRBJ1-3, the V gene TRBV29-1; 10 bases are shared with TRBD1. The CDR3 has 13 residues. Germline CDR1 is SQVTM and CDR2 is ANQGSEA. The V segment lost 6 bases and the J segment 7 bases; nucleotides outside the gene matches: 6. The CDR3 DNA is TGCAGCGTGGCCTGGACAGGGGGTAACACCATATATTTT. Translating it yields CSVAWTGGNTIYF. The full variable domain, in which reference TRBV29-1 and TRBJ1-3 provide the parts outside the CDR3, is SAVISQKPSRDICQRGTSLTIQCQVDSQVTMMFWYRQQPGQSLTLIATANQGSEATYESGFVIDKFPISRPNLTFSTLTVSNMSPEDSSIYLCSVAWTGGNTIYFGEGSWLTVV.

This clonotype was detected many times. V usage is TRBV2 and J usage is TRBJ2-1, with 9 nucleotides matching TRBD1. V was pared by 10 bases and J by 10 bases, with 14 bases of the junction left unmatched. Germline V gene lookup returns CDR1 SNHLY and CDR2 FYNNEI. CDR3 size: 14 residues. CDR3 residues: CATHGQGPVREQFF. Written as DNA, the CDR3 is TGTGCCACCCACGGACAGGGGCCGGTGAGGGAGCAGTTCTTC.

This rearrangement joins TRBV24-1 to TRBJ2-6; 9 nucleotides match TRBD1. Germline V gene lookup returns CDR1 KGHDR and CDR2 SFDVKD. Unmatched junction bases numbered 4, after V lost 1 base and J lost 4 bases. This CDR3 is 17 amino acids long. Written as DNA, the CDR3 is TGTGCCACCAGTGATTTCCACAGGGGGCCCGGGGCCAACGTCCTGACTTTC. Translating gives CATSDFHRGPGANVLTF.

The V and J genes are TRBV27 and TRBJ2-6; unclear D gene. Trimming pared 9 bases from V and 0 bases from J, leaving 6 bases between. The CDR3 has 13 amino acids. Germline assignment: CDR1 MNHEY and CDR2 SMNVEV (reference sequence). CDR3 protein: CASGVSGANVLTF. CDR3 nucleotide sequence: TGTGCCAGTGGGGTCTCTGGGGCCAACGTCCTGACTTTC.

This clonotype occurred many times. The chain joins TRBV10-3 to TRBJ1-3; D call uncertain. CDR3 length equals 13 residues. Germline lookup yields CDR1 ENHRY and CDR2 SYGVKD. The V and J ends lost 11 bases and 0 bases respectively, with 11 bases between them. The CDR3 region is CAVGTGSGNTIYF. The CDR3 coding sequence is TGTGCCGTTGGCACGGGCTCTGGAAACACCATATATTTT.

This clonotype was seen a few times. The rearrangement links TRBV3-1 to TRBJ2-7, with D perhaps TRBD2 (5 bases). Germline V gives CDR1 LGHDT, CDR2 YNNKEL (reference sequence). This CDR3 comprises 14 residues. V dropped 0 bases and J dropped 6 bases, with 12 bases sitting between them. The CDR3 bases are TGTGCCAGCAGCCAAGATCTACTCGGGGTCGAGCAGTACTTC. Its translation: CASSQDLLGVEQYF.